The 21 T cell receptor beta chains below were found in one sample sequenced in a study of vaccination and CD4 T cells after COVID-19. No antigens are known for them. Treatment denoted: roughly ten-day PBMC culture with coronavirus spike peptide pools or control peptides (ViraFEST assay). Oncomine TCR Beta short-read sequencing was applied to DNA from cultured CD4+ T cells. TCRdb reprocessed the PCR reads via MiXCR and lists one record per CDR3 protein. The sample includes about 7,000 distinct CDR3 sequences, roughly 23% seen only once; the top ten take more than 8%. The sample in question was CD4+ T cells from blood, cultured in vitro, obtained after SARS-CoV-2 vaccination. All receptors come from a human donor who had recovered from COVID-19.

Relative to its sample, this clonotype is large (0.1 to 1%). The chain couples TRBV7-9 to TRBJ2-7, with D uncertain. The CDR3 is 13 residues long. Germline CDR1 SEHNR, CDR2 FQNEAQ (reference sequence). V was cut by 1 base and J by 0 bases, with 4 bases left in between. Here the CDR3 DNA reads TGTGCCAGCAGCTTAGACAGCTCCTACGAGCAGTACTTC. Its translation: CASSLDSSYEQYF.

The rearrangement joins TRBV6-1 to TRBJ1-5; no firm D call. V was clipped by 8 bases and J by 7 bases, with 15 bases between them. There are 13 residues in the CDR3. The germline V gene has CDR1 MNHNS and CDR2 SASEGT. CDR3 protein: CASGLRVGQPQHF. For the CDR3, the DNA is TGTGCCAGCGGGTTAAGGGTGGGCCAGCCCCAGCATTTT.

Only a few counts were recorded for this clonotype. Written as DNA, the CDR3 is TGTGCCAGCAGCCCCGGACGGAGCGGCCTTGATTCACCCCTCCACTTT. Its protein is CASSPGRSGLDSPLHF. The V gene is TRBV28, the J gene TRBJ1-6; D is unclear. The germline V gene has CDR1 MDHEN and CDR2 SYDVKM. The CDR3 runs 16 residues. V gave up 6 bases and J gave up 8 bases, with 20 bases separating them. Full variable domain (missing parts from reference TRBV28 and TRBJ1-6): DVKVTQSSRYLVKRTGEKVFLECVQDMDHENMFWYRQDPGLGLRLIYFSYDVKMKEKGDIPEGYSVSREKKERFSLILESASTNQTSMYLCASSPGRSGLDSPLHFGNGTRLTVT.

This clonotype was detected a few times. J is TRBJ2-1 and V is TRBV20-1; 9 bases line up with TRBD2. V was clipped by 3 bases and J by 0 bases; unmatched bases: 6. CDR1 DFQATT and CDR2 SNEGSKA come from the germline V gene (reference sequence). The CDR3 contains 16 residues. The CDR3 sequence: CSASSRGGDSYNEQFF. In DNA, the CDR3 is TGCAGTGCTAGCTCTCGCGGGGGGGACTCCTACAATGAGCAGTTCTTC.

This clonotype was counted a few times. The chain has TRBV28 and TRBJ1-1; D remains ambiguous. Germline V gives CDR1 MDHEN, CDR2 SYDVKM. V was pared by 7 bases and J by 10 bases, with 16 bases between. The CDR3 runs to 12 residues. CDR3 sequence reads: CASTVNPYGAFF. CDR3 nucleotide sequence: TGTGCCAGCACCGTTAATCCCTATGGAGCTTTCTTT. The full variable domain, rest sourced from reference TRBV28 and TRBJ1-1, is DVKVTQSSRYLVKRTGEKVFLECVQDMDHENMFWYRQDPGLGLRLIYFSYDVKMKEKGDIPEGYSVSREKKERFSLILESASTNQTSMYLCASTVNPYGAFFGQGTRLTVV.

This clonotype has only a few counts. The chain has TRBV20-1 and TRBJ1-5; 11 bases fit TRBD1. Looked up from germline, CDR1 is DFQATT and CDR2 is SNEGSKA (reference sequence). The CDR3 extends over 17 amino acids. Germline trimming cut 8 bases from V and 3 bases from J; bases unmatched to any gene: 15. This CDR3 is CSSARRDRGFNNQPQHF. CDR3 nucleotide sequence: TGCAGTAGTGCTAGGAGGGACAGGGGGTTTAACAATCAGCCCCAGCATTTT.

The chain combines TRBV7-9 with TRBJ2-1; no reliable D call. CDR3 size: 14 residues. Per the germline V gene, CDR1 is SEHNR and CDR2 is FQNEAQ (reference sequence). V was clipped by 3 bases and J by 2 bases, with 8 bases between them. The CDR3 reads CASSFHTTYNEQFF. The CDR3 DNA reads TGTGCCAGCAGCTTCCATACTACCTACAATGAGCAGTTCTTC.

This clonotype was recorded once. CDR3 coding DNA: TGTGCCACCAGGGACCCGGGACAGGGACCCTATTCACCCCTCCACTTT. It encodes CATRDPGQGPYSPLHF. The chain uses TRBV19 and TRBJ1-6; TRBD1 agrees at 9 bases. The germline V gene has CDR1 LNHDA and CDR2 SQIVND (reference sequence). CDR3 length: 16 amino acids. V lost 10 bases to trimming and J lost 8 bases; unmatched junction nucleotides: 15. The full variable domain, in which reference TRBV19 and TRBJ1-6 provide the parts outside the CDR3, is DGGITQSPKYLFRKEGQNVTLSCEQNLNHDAMYWYRQDPGQGLRLIYYSQIVNDFQKGDIAEGYSVSREKKESFPLTVTSAQKNPTAFYLCATRDPGQGPYSPLHFGNGTRLTVT.

The gene calls are TRBV28 and TRBJ1-5, with 9 positions matching TRBD1. The CDR3 spans 14 residues. Germline CDR1 MDHEN, CDR2 SYDVKM. With 4 bases clipped from V and 10 bases from J, the junction kept 8 bases outside the gene matches. The CDR3 nucleotides are TGTGCCAGCAGTTCCGGGACAGGGAGGTCACCCCAGCATTTT. Residues: CASSSGTGRSPQHF.

The chain has TRBV28 and TRBJ1-6, with D possibly matching TRBD1 (6 bases). V was trimmed by 7 bases and J by 0 bases, leaving 13 bases between them. This CDR3 region has 16 residues. CDR1 is MDHEN, CDR2 SYDVKM, per germline. CDR3 sequence (DNA): TGTGCCAGCAAGACCTTCAGGGGCTCCTATAATTCACCCCTCCACTTT. It translates to CASKTFRGSYNSPLHF.

V is TRBV7-6 and J is TRBJ1-1; 7 bases agree with TRBD1. CDR3 length: 17 amino acids. J gave up 4 bases and V 5 bases, and 16 bases lay outside the gene matches. Germline CDR1 reads SGHVS; CDR2 reads FNYEAQ. CDR3 DNA: TGTGCCAGCAGCCCTTTAGGCTCAGGGGGGGGTAGCACTGAAGCTTTCTTT. This gives the protein CASSPLGSGGGSTEAFF.

By sample share, this clonotype is medium-sized (0.01 to 0.1%). V gene TRBV28 combines with J gene TRBJ2-6, with a weak D call TRBD2 (5 bases). The length of the CDR3 is 18 residues. V lost 6 bases and J 0 bases, leaving 18 bases between the germline ends. Germline V gene sequence: CDR1 MDHEN, CDR2 SYDVKM. CDR3 in DNA: TGTGCCAGCAGGGCGACTTTCGGGATAAACTCTGGGGCCAACGTCCTGACTTTC. It is translated as CASRATFGINSGANVLTF.

The CDR3, as DNA: TGTGCCAGTGGTTGGATGGGACACAATCAGCCCCAGCATTTT. Translated: CASGWMGHNQPQHF. The V gene is TRBV19, the J gene TRBJ1-5; TRBD1 is a possible D gene (6 bases). The CDR3 totals 14 residues. The V gene's germline CDR1 is LNHDA and CDR2 SQIVND (reference sequence). The germline V and J ends were trimmed by 8 bases and 3 bases, with 14 bases remaining between them.

This chain links TRBV2 with TRBJ2-2; D possibly corresponds to TRBD1 (6 bases). Trimming stripped 5 bases from V and 7 bases from J, with 11 bases between. Germline CDR1 and CDR2: SNHLY and FYNNEI. The CDR3 is 13 amino acids. Here the CDR3 DNA reads TGTGCCAGCAGTCCACAGGGTTTCGGGGAGCTGTTTTTT. Translation: CASSPQGFGELFF.

In this sample, this clonotype turned up a few times. V is TRBV6-1 and J is TRBJ1-5; unclear D gene. Germline CDR1 is MNHNS and CDR2 is SASEGT. This CDR3 region has 13 residues. V dropped 3 bases and J dropped 3 bases, with 6 bases sitting between them. Here the CDR3 reads CASSEGPNQPQHF. In DNA form, the CDR3 reads TGTGCCAGCAGTGAGGGTCCCAATCAGCCCCAGCATTTT.

This clonotype has only a few counts. V gene TRBV2 combines with J gene TRBJ2-7, with D possibly being TRBD1 or TRBD2 (6 bases each). This CDR3 has 15 residues. From germline, CDR1 is SNHLY and CDR2 FYNNEI. V lost 7 bases, J lost 4 bases, and 20 bases lay in between. The CDR3 reads CASTGISGAGYEQYF. The CDR3 DNA sequence: TGTGCCAGCACTGGGATCTCGGGGGCGGGTTACGAGCAGTACTTC.

V and J are TRBV28 and TRBJ2-7; no definite D call. This CDR3 region has 15 residues. Trimming shortened V by 8 bases and J by 2 bases, and 19 bases separated the two germline ends. In germline, CDR1 is MDHEN, CDR2 SYDVKM. The CDR3 bases are TGTGCCAGCGGTATAGTGGGCCTTAGAACCTACGAGCAGTACTTC. It yields the protein CASGIVGLRTYEQYF.

This clonotype has just a few counts. This chain joins TRBV7-9 and TRBJ2-1; 14 nucleotides align to TRBD2. There are 17 residues in the CDR3. The trim removed 6 bases at V and 7 bases at J, leaving 11 bases unmatched. Germline V gene data show CDR1 as SEHNR and CDR2 as FQNEAQ (reference sequence). In DNA, the CDR3 is TGTGCCAGCAGACCGGGACTAGCGGGAGAAAGAAGGAATGAGCAGTTCTTC. It yields the protein CASRPGLAGERRNEQFF.

By share of the sample, this clonotype is medium-sized. The rearrangement links TRBV7-2 to TRBJ1-6, with D hard to call. The CDR3 length is 15 residues. Germline V gene data show CDR1 as SGHTA and CDR2 as FQGNSA. The V end was cut by 5 bases, the J end by 0 bases, with 8 bases between. The DNA of the CDR3 is TGTGCCAGCAGCCAACAGAGCTCCTATAATTCACCCCTCCACTTT. Amino acids: CASSQQSSYNSPLHF.

This chain uses TRBV21-1 with TRBJ2-7; the table gives TRBD1 as D, unverified against the DNA. TRBV21-1 is annotated as a pseudogene. CDR3 length equals 15 residues. CDR3 in DNA: TGTGCCAGCAGCAAATTGGACAGGGGGCGCGTCGAGCAGTACTTC. Its translation is CASSKLDRGRVEQYF.

The DNA of the CDR3 is TGTGCCAGCACCCCCGGGACTTCTGCTAACTATGGCTACACCTTC. Its translation is CASTPGTSANYGYTF. The chain joins TRBV11-2 to TRBJ1-2; D may be TRBD1 (5 bases). The V end was cut by 7 bases, the J end by 0 bases, with 15 bases between. The CDR3 spans 15 residues. CDR1 SGHAT and CDR2 FQNNGV come from the germline V gene. Together with reference TRBV11-2 and TRBJ1-2, the CDR3 gives the full variable domain: EAGVAQSPRYKIIEKRQSVAFWCNPISGHATLYWYQQILGQGPKLLIQFQNNGVVDDSQLPKDRFSAERLKGVDSTLKIQPAKLEDSAVYLCASTPGTSANYGYTFGSGTRLTVV.